A selection of T cell receptor beta chains follows, all from one sample in a study of cytomegalovirus exposure and HLA in healthy donors. Sequencing used immunoSEQ multiplex PCR; TCRdb keeps in-frame clones, though not all of them. Among roughly 160,000 clones listed, approximately 75% were seen once. The specimen sequenced was PBMCs. The receptors were sampled from a girl between 10 and 17 years old in good health and CMV-seronegative. The CDR3 runs from the conserved cysteine through the conserved F or W. Each record gives: CDR3 DNA, CDR3 protein, J gene, D gene, V gene, clone size. D genes are given only for firm matches. Size values are once, few and many counts, or a class for expanded clones, and some rows have none.

TGTGCCAGCAGTCTCAGCCGGGGAGACAATGAGCAGTTCTTC | CASSLSRGDNEQFF | TRBJ2-1 | NA | TRBV6-1 | once
TGTGCTAGCAGCTTAGACTCGAACACTGAAGCTTTCTTT | CASSLDSNTEAFF | TRBJ1-1 | NA | TRBV7-7 | NA
TGTGCCAGCAGCCAGGGAGGGGCTGAAGCTTTCTTT | CASSQGGAEAFF | TRBJ1-1 | NA | TRBV7-9 | NA
TGTGCCACCAGCAGAGGACGACAGGACTCCTACGAGCAGTACTTC | CATSRGRQDSYEQYF | TRBJ2-7 | NA | TRBV15 | NA
TGTGCCATCCAACAGGGGTTGGCCTATGGCTACACCTTC | CAIQQGLAYGYTF | TRBJ1-2 | TRBD1 | TRBV10-3 | NA
TGTGCCAGTAGCCTCGGGACAGGGAGGTATAGCAATCAGCCCCAGCATTTT | CASSLGTGRYSNQPQHF | TRBJ1-5 | TRBD1 | TRBV19 | NA
TGTGCCAGCAGCTTAAAGGGGTATGGCTACACCTTC | CASSLKGYGYTF | TRBJ1-2 | NA | TRBV7-9 | NA
TGTGCCAGCAGCCCCCATCTGGACTATGAGCAGTTCTTC | CASSPHLDYEQFF | TRBJ2-1 | NA | TRBV11-2 | NA
TGTGCCAGCAGCTTGACAGGGCTCGGGGACACTGAAGCTTTCTTT | CASSLTGLGDTEAFF | TRBJ1-1 | TRBD1 | TRBV13 | NA
TGTGCCAGCAGCAGTGGTCGGGGGGTTAGCACAGATACGCAGTATTTT | CASSSGRGVSTDTQYF | TRBJ2-3 | TRBD2 | TRBV9 | NA
TGCAGCGTTCAGGGGGTCACAGATACGCAGTATTTT | CSVQGVTDTQYF | TRBJ2-3 | TRBD1 | TRBV29-1 | NA
TGCGCCAGCAGCCCAGTTAGCAGGGGGTCCTACGAGCAGTACTTC | CASSPVSRGSYEQYF | TRBJ2-7 | TRBD1 | TRBV4-1 | NA
TGCAGCGTTGCTCGCGGGGACGGCAATCAGCCCCAGCATTTT | CSVARGDGNQPQHF | TRBJ1-5 | NA | TRBV29-1 | few
TGTGCCAGCAGCCAGGGACAGGGGCGCACGTGGGAGCAGTTCTTC | CASSQGQGRTWEQFF | TRBJ2-1 | TRBD1 | TRBV5-5 | NA
TGTGCCACCAGCAGAGGTGGGGAAAGACAGGGGTCAGATACGCAGTATTTT | CATSRGGERQGSDTQYF | TRBJ2-3 | TRBD1 | TRBV15 | NA
TGCGCCAGCAGCCCGCTCATTGCGGCAGCAAACTATGGCTACACCTTC | CASSPLIAAANYGYTF | TRBJ1-2 | NA | TRBV4-1 | NA
TGTGCCAGCTCACCACGTCCGGGGACAGGTTCCTACGAGCAGTACTTC | CASSPRPGTGSYEQYF | TRBJ2-7 | TRBD1 | TRBV18 | NA
TGTGCCAGCAGTCCGGGAGGACAGCAGTTCTTC | CASSPGGQQFF | TRBJ2-1 | TRBD2 | TRBV25-1 | few
TGTGCCAGCAGCTTGGAGTTAAACCCAGGAACCAACGTCCTGACTTTC | CASSLELNPGTNVLTF | TRBJ2-6 | NA | TRBV5-4 | NA
TGTGCCAGCAGCCCCAACAGAGCAGCAATTCAGCCCCAGCATTTT | CASSPNRAAIQPQHF | TRBJ1-5 | NA | TRBV4-2 | NA
TGTGCCAGCAGAAGACTAGCGGCGGGTGCAGATACGCAGTATTTT | CASRRLAAGADTQYF | TRBJ2-3 | TRBD2 | TRBV6-1 | NA
TGTGCCAGCAGCGTACGACCTAGCGGGGGGGCTGGAGATACGCAGTATTTT | CASSVRPSGGAGDTQYF | TRBJ2-3 | TRBD2 | TRBV9 | NA
TGTGCCAGCAGTGAGAGACAGGGCGAGGTAGATTTCTTT | CASSERQGEVDFF | TRBJ1-1 | TRBD1 | TRBV25-1 | NA
TGTGCCTGGAGTCCCAGCTGGCGAAGGACTCGCTCTGGAAACACCATATATTTT | CAWSPSWRRTRSGNTIYF | TRBJ1-3 | NA | TRBV30 | NA
TGTGCCAGCAGTTACTATTCGGACAGCCTGGGTGAGCAGTTCTTC | CASSYYSDSLGEQFF | TRBJ2-1 | NA | TRBV6-5 | NA
TGTGCCAGCAGCGCAGACTCCGGGACAGGGCGCCCCGAGCAGTACTTC | CASSADSGTGRPEQYF | TRBJ2-7 | TRBD1 | TRBV7-9 | NA
TGTGCCAGCAGCGTACGACTAGCCGCGAACACCGGGGAGCTGTTTTTT | CASSVRLAANTGELFF | TRBJ2-2 | TRBD2 | TRBV9 | NA
TGTGCCAGCAGCTTAGTGCCGGGGGAGACCCAGTACTTC | CASSLVPGETQYF | TRBJ2-5 | NA | TRBV7-9 | NA
TGCGCCAGCAGCCCGGTTCGATTCTATGGCTACACCTTC | CASSPVRFYGYTF | TRBJ1-2 | NA | TRBV4-1 | NA
TGTGCCAGCAGCTCTTATCAGAGGGGGAATGAGCAGTTCTTC | CASSSYQRGNEQFF | TRBJ2-1 | NA | TRBV27 | NA
TGTGCTAGTGGCTCCGGGACAGAACGTTACGAGCAGTACTTC | CASGSGTERYEQYF | TRBJ2-7 | TRBD1 | TRBV12-5 | NA
TGCAGCGTGGACCCCTGGGAGGGTCGCTACACCTTC | CSVDPWEGRYTF | TRBJ1-2 | NA | TRBV29-1 | NA
TGTGCCAGCAGGGCCCAAGGAGGCACCTACAATGAGCAGTTCTTC | CASRAQGGTYNEQFF | TRBJ2-1 | NA | TRBV6-1 | few
TGTGCTAGTGGTTTGAGGGACAGCACTGAAGCTTTCTTT | CASGLRDSTEAFF | TRBJ1-1 | TRBD1 | TRBV12-5 | NA
TGTGCCAGTAGTATGGAACTACGGGGAGGCTCCTATAATTCACCCCTCCACTTT | CASSMELRGGSYNSPLHF | TRBJ1-6 | NA | TRBV19 | NA
TGCGCCAGCAGCTTGGGCGTAACCATGAACACTGAAGCTTTCTTT | CASSLGVTMNTEAFF | TRBJ1-1 | NA | TRBV5-1 | NA
TGTGCCAGCAGCTCATCTTCTACAGGGGGCGAGAACACCATATATTTT | CASSSSSTGGENTIYF | TRBJ1-3 | TRBD1 | TRBV9 | few
TGTGCCAGCAGTTGGTCAAGAGAGAATTCACCCCTCCACTTT | CASSWSRENSPLHF | TRBJ1-6 | NA | TRBV6-5 | NA
TGCGCCAGCAGCTTTTTTCCAGCGGGGGGTTTAGATGAGCAGTTCTTC | CASSFFPAGGLDEQFF | TRBJ2-1 | TRBD2 | TRBV5-1 | NA
TGTGCCAGTAGTATAACCGGGGGCACTGAAGCTTTCTTT | CASSITGGTEAFF | TRBJ1-1 | NA | TRBV19 | NA
TGTGCCAGCAGCTTAGCTGCGGCTGGAAACACCATATATTTT | CASSLAAAGNTIYF | TRBJ1-3 | NA | TRBV7-9 | once
TGTGCCATCAGCCCAGGGGGGAATACTGAAGCTTTCTTT | CAISPGGNTEAFF | TRBJ1-1 | TRBD1 | TRBV10-3 | few
TGTGCCAGCAGCCCACGGGGGGAATTTGAAGCTTTCTTT | CASSPRGEFEAFF | TRBJ1-1 | NA | TRBV7-9 | NA
TGTGCCAGCAGCCCGGGACTCTTGTCGTTTGGTACGCAGTATTTT | CASSPGLLSFGTQYF | TRBJ2-3 | NA | TRBV7-3 | NA
TGTGCCTGGACGCGGGGACCTACGAACACTGAAGCCTTCTTT | CAWTRGPTNTEAFF | TRBJ1-1 | NA | TRBV30 | NA
TGTGCCAGCAGTTTCGCCCCGGGACAGGCTTTGTCCAATGAGCAGTTCTTC | CASSFAPGQALSNEQFF | TRBJ2-1 | TRBD1 | TRBV28 | NA
TGTGCCTGGAGTTTTACGGCTGAAGCTTTCTTT | CAWSFTAEAFF | TRBJ1-1 | NA | TRBV30 | NA
TGTGCCAGCAGCTTCGAGCTACTAGCCAAAAACATTCAGTACTTC | CASSFELLAKNIQYF | TRBJ2-4 | NA | TRBV7-2 | NA
TGTGCCAGCAGCTTAGCACAGGGGCTCTATGGCTACACCTTC | CASSLAQGLYGYTF | TRBJ1-2 | TRBD1 | TRBV7-8 | NA
TGTGCCTGGAGTCTGTGGCCGACAGGGCAATTTGAAGCTTTCTTT | CAWSLWPTGQFEAFF | TRBJ1-1 | TRBD1 | TRBV30 | NA
TGTGCCAGCAGACTAAGACGACAGGGCGGTAACTATGGCTACACCTTC | CASRLRRQGGNYGYTF | TRBJ1-2 | TRBD1 | TRBV9 | NA
TGTGCCAGCCTACCCGGAGGGGACTCGTTGTATACTGAAGCTTTCTTT | CASLPGGDSLYTEAFF | TRBJ1-1 | NA | TRBV27 | NA
TGTGCCAGCTCACCGGGGACAGCCTCCACTGAAGCTTTCTTT | CASSPGTASTEAFF | TRBJ1-1 | TRBD1 | TRBV18 | NA
TGTGCCAGCAGTGAGTTGAAGGGGGCGGTTGGCTACACCTTC | CASSELKGAVGYTF | TRBJ1-2 | TRBD1 | TRBV2 | NA
TGTGCCAGCAGCCGAGTAGCTAGTCCGCAAGAGGCCCAGTACTTC | CASSRVASPQEAQYF | TRBJ2-5 | NA | TRBV7-7 | NA
TGTGCCAGTAGTCCCCGGGGAGGCCCGAATCAGCCCCAGCATTTT | CASSPRGGPNQPQHF | TRBJ1-5 | NA | TRBV19 | NA
TGCGCCAGCAGCTTGGGGGCAGGGAATCAGCCCCAGCATTTT | CASSLGAGNQPQHF | TRBJ1-5 | NA | TRBV5-1 | NA
TGTGCCAGCAGGCCAGGGGGTGGGGCTGAAGCTTTCTTT | CASRPGGGAEAFF | TRBJ1-1 | TRBD1 | TRBV2 | NA
TGTGCCAGCAGCCAAGGCGGGGGAAGCAATCAGCCCCAGCATTTT | CASSQGGGSNQPQHF | TRBJ1-5 | NA | TRBV11-2 | once